Listed below are T cell receptor beta chains from one sample, sequenced in a study of blood T cell repertoires in COVID-19. The table came from immunoSEQ multiplex PCR; TCRdb's copy has only in-frame clones and leaves some out. The sample contains about 46,000 clones, around 90% of which appear only once. What was sequenced was peripheral blood. These receptors were taken from a middle-aged man with acute or convalescent COVID-19. CDR3s include the opening cysteine and the closing phenylalanine or tryptophan. A D gene is named only where the DNA matches it firmly. Expanded clones are given a class, and other clones once, few, many or no size at all.

length	V	size	D	J	CDR3	DNA
15	TRBV18	NA	TRBD1	TRBJ1-6	CASSPSPGQNSPLHF	TGTGCCAGCTCACCGTCCCCGGGACAGAATTCACCCCTCCACTTT
17	TRBV4-2	NA	TRBD2	TRBJ2-1	CASSQDSGGRSSGEQFF	TGTGCCAGCAGCCAAGATTCAGGCGGGAGGAGTTCGGGGGAGCAGTTCTTC
14	TRBV29-1	NA	NA	TRBJ2-5	CSVDGGSGQETQYF	TGCAGCGTTGACGGGGGTTCAGGGCAAGAGACCCAGTACTTC
14	TRBV25-1	NA	NA	TRBJ1-1	CASTGGAMNTEAFF	TGTGCCAGCACGGGGGGCGCGATGAACACTGAAGCTTTCTTT
15	TRBV7-9	NA	NA	TRBJ2-2	CATTLTGTNTGELFF	TGTGCCACCACCTTGACAGGGACTAACACCGGGGAGCTGTTTTTT
14	TRBV18	NA	TRBD2	TRBJ2-1	CASIGLAGGGEQFF	TGTGCCAGCATCGGACTAGCGGGGGGTGGTGAGCAGTTCTTC
14	TRBV9	NA	NA	TRBJ2-1	CASSVSVSYNEQFF	TGTGCCAGCAGCGTTAGTGTGTCCTACAATGAGCAGTTCTTC
13	TRBV27	NA	TRBD1	TRBJ1-2	CASAYRDRDGYTF	TGTGCCAGCGCCTACCGGGACAGGGACGGCTACACCTTC
14	TRBV27	NA	TRBD1	TRBJ1-2	CASSRIDRVRGYTF	TGTGCCAGCAGTCGAATCGACAGGGTGCGTGGCTACACCTTC
16	TRBV7-8	NA	NA	TRBJ1-6	CASSLGVGVGNSPLHF	TGTGCCAGCAGCTTAGGGGTAGGGGTGGGTAATTCACCCCTCCACTTT
14	TRBV9	NA	TRBD2	TRBJ2-1	CASSLSSGGNEQFF	TGTGCCAGCAGCTTATCTAGCGGGGGAAATGAGCAGTTCTTC
13	TRBV3-1/TRBV3-2	NA	TRBD1	TRBJ2-7	CASSFGTGGEQYF	TGTGCCAGCAGCTTTGGGACAGGGGGCGAGCAGTACTTC
14	TRBV28	NA	NA	TRBJ2-2	CASSLFGVIGELFF	TGTGCCAGCAGTTTATTTGGAGTTATCGGGGAGCTGTTTTTT
17	TRBV6-1	NA	NA	TRBJ1-3	CASSEPLVSGSGNTIYF	TGTGCCAGCAGTGAACCTTTGGTTTCGGGGTCAGGAAACACCATATATTTT
15	TRBV19	NA	NA	TRBJ1-1	CASSFITGLHTEAFF	TGTGCCAGTAGCTTTATAACAGGGTTGCACACTGAAGCTTTCTTT
15	TRBV3-1/TRBV3-2	once	NA	TRBJ1-1	CASSQGGRPVCRAFF	TGTGCCAGCAGCCAAGGTGGGAGGCCAGTTTGTAGAGCTTTCTTT
16	TRBV6-1	NA	TRBD1	TRBJ2-1	CASSGAGTGFYNEQFF	TGTGCCAGCAGTGGGGCCGGGACAGGGTTCTACAATGAGCAGTTCTTC
12	TRBV29-1	NA	TRBD1	TRBJ1-2	CSVGQGGYGYTF	TGCAGCGTTGGACAGGGTGGCTATGGCTACACCTTC
11	TRBV27	NA	NA	TRBJ2-7	CASREFYEQYF	TGTGCCAGCAGAGAGTTCTACGAGCAGTACTTC
15	TRBV7-2	NA	TRBD1	TRBJ2-1	CASSSPDRGGNEQFF	TGTGCCAGCAGCTCTCCAGACAGGGGAGGCAATGAGCAGTTCTTC
11	TRBV20-1	NA	TRBD1	TRBJ1-2	CSATGQVGYTF	TGCAGTGCTACCGGACAGGTTGGCTACACCTTC
13	TRBV27	NA	NA	TRBJ2-7	CASSFRQGYEQYF	TGTGCCAGCAGTTTCCGGCAGGGCTACGAGCAGTACTTC
11	TRBV5-1	NA	NA	TRBJ1-1	CASSQGYTAFF	TGCGCCAGTTCCCAGGGTTACACCGCTTTCTTT
15	TRBV11-2	NA	NA	TRBJ2-7	CASSLDPMNQREQYF	TGTGCCAGCAGCTTAGATCCGATGAACCAGCGCGAGCAGTACTTC
12	TRBV9	NA	NA	TRBJ1-6	CASSAVNSPLHF	TGTGCCAGCAGCGCGGTTAATTCACCCCTCCACTTT